The next 17 T cell receptor beta chains were all read from a single sample in a study of cytomegalovirus exposure and HLA in healthy donors. PCR involved 60 Vbeta and 13 Jbeta primers. Assay used: immunoSEQ multiplex PCR; TCRdb lists only in-frame clones, some missing. This sample carries some 160,000 clones, roughly 82% of them seen once, and the ten largest clones take approximately 1.8%. Sequencing was carried out using PBMCs. These receptors came from a woman in her 30s in good health and CMV-seronegative.

V gene TRBV19 combines with J gene TRBJ2-3; the match to TRBD2 covers 14 bases. The junction had 7 bases not matched to a gene; V was cut back by 5 bases and J by 6 bases. Per the germline V gene, CDR1 is LNHDA and CDR2 is SQIVND (reference sequence). There are 16 residues in the CDR3. The CDR3 spells CASSPATSGRADTQYF. CDR3 nucleotides: TGTGCCAGTAGTCCTGCGACTAGCGGGAGGGCCGATACGCAGTATTTT. Using reference TRBV19 and TRBJ2-3 for the parts outside the CDR3, the full variable domain is DGGITQSPKYLFRKEGQNVTLSCEQNLNHDAMYWYRQDPGQGLRLIYYSQIVNDFQKGDIAEGYSVSREKKESFPLTVTSAQKNPTAFYLCASSPATSGRADTQYFGPGTRLTVL.

The chain has TRBV30 and TRBJ2-5, with D possibly TRBD1 on 6 matching bases. This CDR3 contains 13 residues. The germline V and J ends were trimmed by 3 bases and 5 bases, with 13 bases remaining between them. CDR1 is GTSNPN, CDR2 SVGIG, per germline (reference sequence). This CDR3 is CAWSAGAGETQYF. CDR3 nucleotide sequence: TGTGCCTGGAGCGCAGGGGCAGGGGAGACCCAGTACTTC.

The rearrangement joins TRBV7-9 to TRBJ2-5, with 7 bases identical to TRBD2. With 1 base clipped from V and 11 bases from J, the junction kept 7 bases outside the gene matches. There are 13 residues in the CDR3. Germline V gene data show CDR1 as SEHNR and CDR2 as FQNEAQ (reference sequence). Here the CDR3 reads CASSLGSGREQYF. The CDR3 DNA reads as TGTGCCAGCAGCTTAGGGTCGGGGAGGGAGCAGTACTTC.

This chain connects TRBV29-1 to TRBJ1-1, with D uncertain. The ends were cut back, 4 bases at V and 6 bases at J, with 15 bases in the middle. This CDR3 region has 13 residues. In germline, CDR1 is SQVTM, CDR2 ANQGSEA. CDR3 loop: CSVGVAGRPEAFF. CDR3 sequence (DNA): TGCAGCGTTGGGGTTGCCGGGAGGCCTGAAGCTTTCTTT.

The chain links TRBV5-1 to TRBJ2-1; 7 bases agree with TRBD2. Trimming at V came to 4 bases and at J to 0 bases, leaving 4 bases not matched to a gene. Germline V CDR1 and CDR2: SGHRS, YFSETQ. The CDR3 runs to 15 residues. The CDR3 loop is CASSTGLGSYNEQFF. Here the CDR3 DNA reads TGCGCCAGCAGCACTGGACTAGGCTCCTACAATGAGCAGTTCTTC.

The chain couples TRBV13 to TRBJ1-3; D is possibly TRBD1 (6 bases). CDR1 is PRHDT and CDR2 is FYEKMQ in the germline V gene (reference sequence). V lost 3 bases to trimming and J lost 4 bases, with 13 bases between them. This CDR3 is built from 15 residues. As DNA, the CDR3 is TGTGCCAGCAGCTTCAACAGGGTCGGGGGAAACACCATATATTTT. Residues: CASSFNRVGGNTIYF.

The chain links TRBV4-2 to TRBJ1-5, with 9 bases that match TRBD1. The germline gives CDR1 LGHNA, CDR2 YNFKEQ. V gave up 0 bases and J gave up 5 bases; unmatched junction bases: 2. This CDR3 comprises 15 residues. CDR3 bases: TGTGCCAGCAGCCAAGATACAGGGGGCTATCAGCCCCAGCATTTT. As protein: CASSQDTGGYQPQHF.

The V call is TRBV4-2, the J call TRBJ1-5; D unresolved. This CDR3 is built from 12 residues. Trimming shortened V by 4 bases and J by 4 bases, and 5 bases separated the two germline ends. CDR1 is LGHNA and CDR2 is YNFKEQ in the germline V gene. The CDR3 loop is CASSLTNQPQHF. For the CDR3, the DNA is TGTGCCAGCAGCCTGACAAATCAGCCCCAGCATTTT.

For the CDR3, the DNA is TGTGCCAGTAGCCAAAGGGTAACCGGGGACACTGAAGCTTTCTTT. Protein product: CASSQRVTGDTEAFF. The gene calls are TRBV19 and TRBJ1-1; D ambiguous. Trimming removed 6 bases from V and 3 bases from J, with 17 bases in between. The germline gives CDR1 LNHDA, CDR2 SQIVND (reference sequence). The CDR3 runs to 15 residues.

In its sample, this clone was seen once. The genes are TRBV4-2 and TRBJ1-1; maybe TRBD1 (5 bases). This CDR3 is 13 amino acids long. Germline CDR1 reads LGHNA; CDR2 reads YNFKEQ. The germline V and J ends were trimmed by 0 bases and 12 bases, with 14 bases remaining between them. CDR3 protein: CASSQDLAGLSFF. The CDR3 nucleotides are TGTGCCAGCAGCCAAGATTTGGCAGGGTTGTCTTTCTTT.

The chain recombines TRBV4-3 with TRBJ2-2; 8 bases align to TRBD2. This CDR3 has 19 amino acids. The germline gives CDR1 LGHNA, CDR2 YSLEER. V shed 1 base and J 5 bases; nucleotides not matched to a gene: 15. The CDR3 nucleotides read TGCGCCAGCAGCCAAGCCTACTGGAGCGGGAGCGCTCAGACCGGGGAGCTGTTTTTT. It encodes CASSQAYWSGSAQTGELFF.

The chain has TRBV6-1 and TRBJ1-3, with 7 bases identical to TRBD1. CDR3 length: 17 residues. V dropped 4 bases and J dropped 0; count of bases not matched to a gene: 9. The germline CDR1 and CDR2 sequences are MNHNS and SASEGT. CDR3 sequence reads: CASSGGQPIASGNTIYF. The CDR3 DNA follows: TGTGCCAGCAGTGGGGGACAGCCGATCGCCTCTGGAAACACCATATATTTT.

The V and J genes are TRBV5-3 and TRBJ2-1; TRBD2 matches at 13 bases. TRBV5-3 falls under the ORF class, with uncertain function. CDR3 length equals 16 residues. After removal of 9 bases from V and 6 bases from J, the junction contained 12 bases not matched to a gene. This CDR3 reads CATRLPGLAGCNEQFF. The CDR3 nucleotides read TGTGCCACCCGACTACCGGGACTAGCGGGGTGCAATGAGCAGTTCTTC.

The chain links TRBV10-3 to TRBJ2-4; the match to TRBD1 covers 10 bases. Germline loops: CDR1 ENHRY, CDR2 SYGVKD. The V and J ends lost 3 bases and 8 bases, in that order; junction bases with no gene match: 10. The CDR3 consists of 16 residues. The CDR3: CAISDPDRGKGDIQYF. DNA for the CDR3: TGTGCCATCAGTGACCCGGACAGGGGGAAGGGGGACATTCAGTACTTC.

This clone was observed a few times. The chain recombines TRBV6-5 with TRBJ2-1, with D perhaps matching TRBD2 (5 bases). Germline assignment: CDR1 MNHEY and CDR2 SVGAGI. The CDR3 spans 13 residues. Trimming stripped 9 bases from V and 9 bases from J, with 18 bases between. The CDR3 loop reads CASHNTLGGEQFF. Written as DNA, the CDR3 is TGTGCCAGTCATAATACACTAGGCGGTGAGCAGTTCTTC.

This rearrangement joins TRBV7-2 to TRBJ2-1; 9 bases match TRBD1. Per germline, CDR1 SGHTA and CDR2 FQGNSA. V shed 4 bases and J 5 bases; nucleotides not matched to a gene: 6. The CDR3 consists of 15 residues. The CDR3 region is CASSSPGQGDNEQFF. CDR3 nucleotides: TGTGCCAGCAGCTCACCGGGACAGGGTGACAATGAGCAGTTCTTC.

This chain uses TRBV4-1 with TRBJ1-5; 7 nucleotides match TRBD1. V lost 0 bases to trimming and J lost 2 bases; unmatched junction nucleotides: 4. This CDR3 comprises 16 residues. CDR1 and CDR2 from the germline V gene are MGHRA and YSYEKL. The CDR3 nucleotides read TGCGCCAGCAGCCAAGATGGAGGGACAGGCAATCAGCCCCAGCATTTT. It codes for CASSQDGGTGNQPQHF.